This note documents a single TCR beta chain sequence. TCRdb independently ran MiXCR on the RT-PCR reads; one entry per CDR3 protein. This repertoire shows roughly 26,000 distinct CDR3 sequences, over 7% found once; its top ten account for 48%. This sample stems from a study of patients and donors after allogeneic stem cell transplantation. V was trimmed by 0 bases and J by 4 bases, leaving 8 bases between them. The CDR3 consists of 14 residues. Germline values: CDR1 MNHEY, CDR2 SVGAGI. The chain carries TRBV6-5 and TRBJ2-3, with D uncertain. This receptor was taken from a human donor who was either an allogeneic HSCT recipient or a stem cell or donor lymphocyte infusion donor (not recorded which). It is not recorded whose cells these are; they may come from a transplant donor. Sequenced: blood, either unsorted or a sorted T cell fraction (not recorded which). The CDR3 reads CASSYSRWADTQYF. In nucleotides, the CDR3 is TGTGCCAGCAGTTACTCCCGCTGGGCAGATACGCAGTATTTT.